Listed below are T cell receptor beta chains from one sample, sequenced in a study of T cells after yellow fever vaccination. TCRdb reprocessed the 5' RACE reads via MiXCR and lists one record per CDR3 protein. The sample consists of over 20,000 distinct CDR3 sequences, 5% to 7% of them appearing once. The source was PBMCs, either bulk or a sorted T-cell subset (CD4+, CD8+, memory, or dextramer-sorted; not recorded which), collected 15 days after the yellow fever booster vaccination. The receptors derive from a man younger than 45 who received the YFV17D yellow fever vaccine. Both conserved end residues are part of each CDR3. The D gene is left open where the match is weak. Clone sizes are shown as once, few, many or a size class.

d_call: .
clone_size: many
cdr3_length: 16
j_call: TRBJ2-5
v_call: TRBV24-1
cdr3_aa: CATSDSQDVKGETQYF
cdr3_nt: TGTGCCACCAGTGATTCGCAGGACGTTAAGGGGGAGACCCAGTACTTC

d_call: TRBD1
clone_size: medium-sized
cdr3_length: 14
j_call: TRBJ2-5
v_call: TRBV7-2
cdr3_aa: CASSKQGSGETQYF
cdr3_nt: TGTGCCAGCAGCAAACAGGGGTCAGGGGAGACCCAGTACTTC

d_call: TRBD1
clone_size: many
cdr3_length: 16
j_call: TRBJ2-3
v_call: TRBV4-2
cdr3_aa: CASRQNRDRGTDTQYF
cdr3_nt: TGTGCCAGCAGACAGAACCGGGACAGGGGGACAGATACGCAGTATTTT

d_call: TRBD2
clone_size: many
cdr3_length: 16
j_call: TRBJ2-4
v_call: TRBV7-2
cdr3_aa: CASTTGGTSSKNIQYF
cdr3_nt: TGTGCCAGCACCACCGGCGGGACTAGCTCAAAAAACATTCAGTACTTC

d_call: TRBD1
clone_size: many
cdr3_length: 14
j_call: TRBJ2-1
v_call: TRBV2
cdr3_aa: CASGQPDSYNEQFF
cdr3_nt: TGTGCCTCGGGACAGCCCGACTCCTACAATGAGCAGTTCTTC

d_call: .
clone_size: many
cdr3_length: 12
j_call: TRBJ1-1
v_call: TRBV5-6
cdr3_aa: CASSLRNTEAFF
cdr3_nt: TGTGCCAGCAGCTTGCGGAACACTGAAGCTTTCTTT

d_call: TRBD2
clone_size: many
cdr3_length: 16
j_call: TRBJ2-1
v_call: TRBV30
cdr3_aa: CAWSGTASGRWHEQFF
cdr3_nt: TGTGCCTGGAGTGGGACCGCTAGCGGGAGGTGGCATGAGCAGTTCTTC

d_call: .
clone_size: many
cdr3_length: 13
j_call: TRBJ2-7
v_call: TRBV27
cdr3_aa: CASSFDRSYEQYF
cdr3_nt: TGTGCCAGCAGTTTCGACAGGTCCTACGAGCAGTACTTC

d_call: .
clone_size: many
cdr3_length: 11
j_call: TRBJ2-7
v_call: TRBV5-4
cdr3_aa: CASSLSNEQYF
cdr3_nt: TGTGCCAGCAGCTTGTCGAACGAGCAGTACTTC

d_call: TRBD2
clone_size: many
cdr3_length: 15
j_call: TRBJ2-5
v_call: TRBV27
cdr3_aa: CASSRLAGTQETQYF
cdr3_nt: TGTGCCAGCAGCCGCCTAGCGGGGACCCAAGAGACCCAGTACTTC

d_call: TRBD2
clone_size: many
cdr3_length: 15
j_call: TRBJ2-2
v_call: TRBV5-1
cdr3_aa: CASSSSGSWTGELFF
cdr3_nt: TGCGCCAGCAGCTCCAGCGGGAGTTGGACCGGGGAGCTGTTTTTT

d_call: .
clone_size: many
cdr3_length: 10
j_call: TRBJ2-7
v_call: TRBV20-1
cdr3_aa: CSASLDSDHF
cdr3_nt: TGCAGTGCTAGTTTAGACAGTGATCACTTC

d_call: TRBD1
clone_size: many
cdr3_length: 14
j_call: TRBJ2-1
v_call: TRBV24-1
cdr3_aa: CATSAGQGTNEQFF
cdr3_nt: TGTGCCACCAGTGCGGGACAGGGGACCAATGAGCAGTTCTTC

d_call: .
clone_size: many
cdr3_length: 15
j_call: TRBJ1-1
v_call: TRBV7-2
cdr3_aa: CASSLRRGELTEAFF
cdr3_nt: TGTGCCAGCAGCTTAAGACGGGGGGAACTCACTGAAGCTTTCTTT

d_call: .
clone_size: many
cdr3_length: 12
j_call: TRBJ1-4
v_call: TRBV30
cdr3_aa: CAWSPQGQKLFF
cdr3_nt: TGTGCCTGGAGTCCGCAGGGGCAAAAACTGTTTTTT

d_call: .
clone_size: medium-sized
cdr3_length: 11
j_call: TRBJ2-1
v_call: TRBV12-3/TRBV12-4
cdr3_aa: CASSPMNEQFF
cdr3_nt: TGTGCCAGCAGCCCGATGAATGAGCAGTTCTTC

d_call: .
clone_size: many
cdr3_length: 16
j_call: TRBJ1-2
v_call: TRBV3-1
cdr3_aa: CASSQDWAQGFGGYTF
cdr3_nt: TGTGCCAGCAGCCAAGATTGGGCGCAGGGATTTGGCGGCTACACCTTC

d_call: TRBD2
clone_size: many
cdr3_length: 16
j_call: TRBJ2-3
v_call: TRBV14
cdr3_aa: CASSHSLAGATDTQYF
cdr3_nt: TGTGCCAGCAGCCACTCCCTCGCGGGAGCAACAGATACGCAGTATTTT

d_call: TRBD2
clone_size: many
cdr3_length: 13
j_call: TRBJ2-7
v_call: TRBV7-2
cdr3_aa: CASSFGRGVEQYF
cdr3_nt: TGTGCCAGCAGCTTCGGTCGGGGGGTCGAGCAGTACTTC